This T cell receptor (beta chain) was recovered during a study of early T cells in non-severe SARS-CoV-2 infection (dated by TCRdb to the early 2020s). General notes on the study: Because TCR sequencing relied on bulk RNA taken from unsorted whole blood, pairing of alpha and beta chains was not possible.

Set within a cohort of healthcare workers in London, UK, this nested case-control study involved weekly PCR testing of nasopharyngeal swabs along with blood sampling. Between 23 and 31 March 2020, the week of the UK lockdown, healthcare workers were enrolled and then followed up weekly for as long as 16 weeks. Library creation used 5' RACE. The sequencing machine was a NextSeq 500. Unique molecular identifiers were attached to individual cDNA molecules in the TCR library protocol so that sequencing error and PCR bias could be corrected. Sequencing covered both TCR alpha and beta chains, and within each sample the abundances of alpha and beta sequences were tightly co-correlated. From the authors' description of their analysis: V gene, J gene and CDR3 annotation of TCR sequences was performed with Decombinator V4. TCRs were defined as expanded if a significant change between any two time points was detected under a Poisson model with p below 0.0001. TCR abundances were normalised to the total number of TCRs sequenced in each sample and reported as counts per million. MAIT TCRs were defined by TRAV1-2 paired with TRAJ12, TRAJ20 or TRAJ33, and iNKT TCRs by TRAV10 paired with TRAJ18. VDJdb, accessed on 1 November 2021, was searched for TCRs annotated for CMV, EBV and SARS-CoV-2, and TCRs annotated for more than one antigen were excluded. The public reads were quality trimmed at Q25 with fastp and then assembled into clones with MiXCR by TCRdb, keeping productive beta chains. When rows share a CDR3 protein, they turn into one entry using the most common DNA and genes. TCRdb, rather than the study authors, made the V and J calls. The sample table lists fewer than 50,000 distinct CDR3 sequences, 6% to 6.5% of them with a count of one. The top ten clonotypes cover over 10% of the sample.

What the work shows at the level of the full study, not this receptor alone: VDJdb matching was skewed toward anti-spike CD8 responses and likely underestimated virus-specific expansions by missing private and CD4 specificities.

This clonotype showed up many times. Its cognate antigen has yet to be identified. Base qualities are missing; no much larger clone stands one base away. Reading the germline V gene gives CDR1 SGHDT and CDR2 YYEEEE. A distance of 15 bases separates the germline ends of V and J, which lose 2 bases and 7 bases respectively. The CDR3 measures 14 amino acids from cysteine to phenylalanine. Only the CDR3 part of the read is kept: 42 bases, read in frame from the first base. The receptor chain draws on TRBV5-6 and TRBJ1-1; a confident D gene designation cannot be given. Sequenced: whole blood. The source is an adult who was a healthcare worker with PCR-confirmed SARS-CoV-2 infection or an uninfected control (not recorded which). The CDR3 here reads CASSFGSQRGEAFF. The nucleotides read TGTGCCAGCAGCTTCGGATCACAACGAGGTGAAGCTTTCTTT.